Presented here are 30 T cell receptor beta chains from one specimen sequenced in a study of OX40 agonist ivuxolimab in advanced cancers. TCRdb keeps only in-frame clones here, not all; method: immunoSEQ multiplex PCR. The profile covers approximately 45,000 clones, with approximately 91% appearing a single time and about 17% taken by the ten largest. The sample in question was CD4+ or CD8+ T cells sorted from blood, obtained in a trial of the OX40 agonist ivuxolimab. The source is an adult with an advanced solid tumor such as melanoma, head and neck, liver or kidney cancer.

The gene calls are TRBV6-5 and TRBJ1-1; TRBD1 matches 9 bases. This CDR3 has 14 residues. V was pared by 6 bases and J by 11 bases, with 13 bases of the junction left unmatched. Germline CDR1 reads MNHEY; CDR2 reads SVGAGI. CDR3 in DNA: TGTGCCAGCAGCCCCGGGACAGGGTCGACAGTGGCTTTCTTT. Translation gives CASSPGTGSTVAFF.

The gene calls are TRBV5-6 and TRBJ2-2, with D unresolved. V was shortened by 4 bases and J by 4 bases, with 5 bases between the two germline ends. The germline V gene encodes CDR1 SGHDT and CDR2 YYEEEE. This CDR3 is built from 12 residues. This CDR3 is CASSTPTGELFF. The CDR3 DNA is TGTGCCAGCAGCACCCCCACCGGGGAGCTGTTTTTT.

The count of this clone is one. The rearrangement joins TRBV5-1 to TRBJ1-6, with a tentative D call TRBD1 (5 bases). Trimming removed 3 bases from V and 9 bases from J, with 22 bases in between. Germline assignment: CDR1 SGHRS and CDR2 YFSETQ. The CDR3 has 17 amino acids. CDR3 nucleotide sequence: TGCGCCAGCAGCTCCAAGACGGACGGGCTGGGGGGTTCACCCCTCCACTTT. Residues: CASSSKTDGLGGSPLHF.

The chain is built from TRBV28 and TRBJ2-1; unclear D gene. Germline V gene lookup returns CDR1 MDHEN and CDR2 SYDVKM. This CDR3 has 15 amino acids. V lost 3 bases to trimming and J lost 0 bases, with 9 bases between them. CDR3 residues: CASSLQASSYNEQFF. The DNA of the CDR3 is TGTGCCAGCAGTTTGCAGGCCAGCTCCTACAATGAGCAGTTCTTC.

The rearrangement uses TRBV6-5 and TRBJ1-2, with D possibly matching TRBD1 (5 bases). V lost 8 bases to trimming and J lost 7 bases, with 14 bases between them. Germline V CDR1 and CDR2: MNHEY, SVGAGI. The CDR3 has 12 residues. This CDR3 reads CASAGQGRGYTF. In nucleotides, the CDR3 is TGTGCCAGCGCCGGGCAGGGACGTGGCTACACCTTC.

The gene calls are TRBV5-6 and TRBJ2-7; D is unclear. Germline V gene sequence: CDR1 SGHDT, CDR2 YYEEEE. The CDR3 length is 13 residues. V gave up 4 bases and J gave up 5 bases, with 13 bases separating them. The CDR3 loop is CASSLSALDEQYF. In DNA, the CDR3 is TGTGCCAGCAGCCTGTCAGCCTTGGACGAGCAGTACTTC.

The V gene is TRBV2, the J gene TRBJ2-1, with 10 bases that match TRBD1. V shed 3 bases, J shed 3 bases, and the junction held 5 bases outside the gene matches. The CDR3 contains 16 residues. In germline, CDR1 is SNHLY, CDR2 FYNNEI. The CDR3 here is CASSEIGQGVYNEQFF. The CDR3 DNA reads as TGTGCCAGCAGTGAGATCGGACAGGGGGTCTACAATGAGCAGTTCTTC.

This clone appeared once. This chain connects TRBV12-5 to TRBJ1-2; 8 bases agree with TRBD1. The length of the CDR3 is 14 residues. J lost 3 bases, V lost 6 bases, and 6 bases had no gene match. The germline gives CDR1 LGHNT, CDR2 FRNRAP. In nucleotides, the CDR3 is TGTGCTAGTGGGGCCCAGGACAGGGACTATGGCTACACCTTC. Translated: CASGAQDRDYGYTF.

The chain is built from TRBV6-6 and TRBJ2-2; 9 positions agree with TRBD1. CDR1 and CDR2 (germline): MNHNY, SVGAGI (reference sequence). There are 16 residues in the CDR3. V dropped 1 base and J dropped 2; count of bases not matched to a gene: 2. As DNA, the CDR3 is TGTGCCAGCAGTTACTTGGGACAGGGCAACACCGGGGAGCTGTTTTTT. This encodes CASSYLGQGNTGELFF.

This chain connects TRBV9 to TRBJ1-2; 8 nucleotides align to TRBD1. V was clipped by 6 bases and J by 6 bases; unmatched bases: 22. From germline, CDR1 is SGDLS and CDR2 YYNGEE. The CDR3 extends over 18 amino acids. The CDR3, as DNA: TGTGCCAGCACCCCTCATTTCCTTGACAGGGGCCGCAGGGATGGCTACACCTTC. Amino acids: CASTPHFLDRGRRDGYTF.

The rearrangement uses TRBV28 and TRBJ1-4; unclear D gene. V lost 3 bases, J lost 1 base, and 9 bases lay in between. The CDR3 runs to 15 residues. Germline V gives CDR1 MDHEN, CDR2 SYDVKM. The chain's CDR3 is CASSFGTETNEKLFF. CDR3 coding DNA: TGTGCCAGCAGTTTTGGTACAGAAACTAATGAAAAACTGTTTTTT.

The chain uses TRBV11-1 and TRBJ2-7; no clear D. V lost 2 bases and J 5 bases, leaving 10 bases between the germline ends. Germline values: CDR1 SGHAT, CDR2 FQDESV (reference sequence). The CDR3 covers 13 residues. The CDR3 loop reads CASSLIDGHEQYF. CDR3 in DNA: TGTGCCAGCAGCTTAATCGACGGGCACGAGCAGTACTTC.

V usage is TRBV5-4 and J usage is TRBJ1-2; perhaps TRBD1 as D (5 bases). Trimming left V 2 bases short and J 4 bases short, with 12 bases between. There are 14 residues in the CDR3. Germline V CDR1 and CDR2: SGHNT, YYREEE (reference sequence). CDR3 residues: CASSLGDPGYGYTF. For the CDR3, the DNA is TGTGCCAGCAGCTTAGGGGACCCCGGCTATGGCTACACCTTC.

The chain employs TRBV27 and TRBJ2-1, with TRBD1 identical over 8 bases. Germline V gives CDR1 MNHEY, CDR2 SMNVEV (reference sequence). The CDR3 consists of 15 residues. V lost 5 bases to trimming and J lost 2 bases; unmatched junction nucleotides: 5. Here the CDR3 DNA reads TGTGCCAGCAGTATATACAGGGGGACCTACAATGAGCAGTTCTTC. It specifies CASSIYRGTYNEQFF.

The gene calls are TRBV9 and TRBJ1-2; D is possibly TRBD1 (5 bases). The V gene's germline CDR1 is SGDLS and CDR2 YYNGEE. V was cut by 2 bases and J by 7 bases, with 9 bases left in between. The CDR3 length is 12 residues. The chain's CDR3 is CASSVGVTGYTF. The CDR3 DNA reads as TGTGCCAGCAGCGTGGGGGTAACTGGCTACACCTTC. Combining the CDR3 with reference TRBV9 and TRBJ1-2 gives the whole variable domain DSGVTQTPKHLITATGQRVTLRCSPRSGDLSVYWYQQSLDQGLQFLIQYYNGEERAKGNILERFSAQQFPDLHSELNLSSLELGDSALYFCASSVGVTGYTFGSGTRLTVV.

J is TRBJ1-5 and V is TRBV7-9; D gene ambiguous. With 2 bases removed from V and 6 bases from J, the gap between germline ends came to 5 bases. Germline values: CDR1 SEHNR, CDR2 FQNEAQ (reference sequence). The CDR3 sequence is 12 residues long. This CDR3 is CASSLLGQPQHF. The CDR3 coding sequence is TGTGCCAGCAGCTTATTGGGTCAGCCCCAGCATTTT.

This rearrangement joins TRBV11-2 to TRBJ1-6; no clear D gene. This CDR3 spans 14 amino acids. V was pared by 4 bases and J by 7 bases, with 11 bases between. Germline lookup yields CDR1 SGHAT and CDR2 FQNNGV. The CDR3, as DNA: TGTGCCAGCAGCTCAGAGCCACAGAATTCACCCCTCCACTTT. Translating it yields CASSSEPQNSPLHF.

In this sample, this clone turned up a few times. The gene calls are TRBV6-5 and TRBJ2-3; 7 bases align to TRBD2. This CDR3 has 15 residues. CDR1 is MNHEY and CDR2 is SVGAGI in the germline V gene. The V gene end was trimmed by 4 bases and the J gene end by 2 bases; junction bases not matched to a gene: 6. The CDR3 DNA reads TGTGCCAGCAGTTGGGACGGGGGGTTCACAGATACGCAGTATTTT. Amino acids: CASSWDGGFTDTQYF.

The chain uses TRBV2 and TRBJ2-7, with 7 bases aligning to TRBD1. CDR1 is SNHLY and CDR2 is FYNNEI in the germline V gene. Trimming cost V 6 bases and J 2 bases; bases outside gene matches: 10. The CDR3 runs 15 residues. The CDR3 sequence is CASSLLGQDTYEQYF. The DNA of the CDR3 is TGTGCCAGCAGCTTATTAGGACAGGATACCTACGAGCAGTACTTC. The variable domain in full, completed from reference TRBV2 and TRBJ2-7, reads EPEVTQTPSHQVTQMGQEVILRCVPISNHLYFYWYRQILGQKVEFLVSFYNNEISEKSEIFDDQFSVERPDGSNFTLKIRSTKLEDSAMYFCASSLLGQDTYEQYFGPGTRLTVT.

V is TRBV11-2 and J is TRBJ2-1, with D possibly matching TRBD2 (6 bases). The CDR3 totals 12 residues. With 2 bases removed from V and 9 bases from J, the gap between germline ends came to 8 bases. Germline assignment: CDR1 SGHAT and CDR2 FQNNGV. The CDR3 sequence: CASSLLGGEQFF. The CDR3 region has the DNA TGTGCCAGCAGCTTATTGGGGGGTGAGCAGTTCTTC.

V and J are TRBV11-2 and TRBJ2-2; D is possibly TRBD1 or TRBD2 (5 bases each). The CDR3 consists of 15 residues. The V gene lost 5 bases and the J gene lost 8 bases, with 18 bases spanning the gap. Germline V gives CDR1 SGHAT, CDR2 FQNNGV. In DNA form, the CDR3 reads TGTGCCAGCAGCGTACGGGACGCCTCTCTTGGGGAGCTGTTTTTT. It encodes CASSVRDASLGELFF.

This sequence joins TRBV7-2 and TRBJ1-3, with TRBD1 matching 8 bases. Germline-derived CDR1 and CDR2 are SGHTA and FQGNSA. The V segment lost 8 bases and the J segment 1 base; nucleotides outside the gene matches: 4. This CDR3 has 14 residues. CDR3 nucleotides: TGTGCCAGCCAGGGGGCTCTGTCTGGAAACACCATATATTTT. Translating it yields CASQGALSGNTIYF.

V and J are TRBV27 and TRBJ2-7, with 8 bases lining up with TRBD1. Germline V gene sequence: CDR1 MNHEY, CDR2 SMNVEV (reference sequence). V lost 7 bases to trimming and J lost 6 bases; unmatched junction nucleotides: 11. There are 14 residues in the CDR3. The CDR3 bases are TGTGCCAGCAAACCGGGGACAGGTCTTTCCGAGCAGTACTTC. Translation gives CASKPGTGLSEQYF.

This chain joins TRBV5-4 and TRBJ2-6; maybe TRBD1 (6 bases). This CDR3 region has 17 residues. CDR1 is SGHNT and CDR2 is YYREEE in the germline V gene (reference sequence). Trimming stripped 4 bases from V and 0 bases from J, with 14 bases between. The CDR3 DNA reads TGTGCCAGCAGCGCTGAGGGGGTCAGCTCTGGGGCCAACGTCCTGACTTTC. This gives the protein CASSAEGVSSGANVLTF. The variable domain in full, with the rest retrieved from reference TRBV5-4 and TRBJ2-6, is ETGVTQSPTHLIKTRGQQVTLRCSSQSGHNTVSWYQQALGQGPQFIFQYYREEENGRGNFPPRFSGLQFPNYSSELNVNALELDDSALYLCASSAEGVSSGANVLTFGAGSRLTVL.

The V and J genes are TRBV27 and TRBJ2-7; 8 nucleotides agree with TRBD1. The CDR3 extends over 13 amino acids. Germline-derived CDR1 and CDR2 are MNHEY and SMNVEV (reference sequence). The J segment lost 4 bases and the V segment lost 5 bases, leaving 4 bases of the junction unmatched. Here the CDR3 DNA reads TGTGCCAGCAGTAAAGGGACAGGTTACGAGCAGTACGTC. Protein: CASSKGTGYEQYV.

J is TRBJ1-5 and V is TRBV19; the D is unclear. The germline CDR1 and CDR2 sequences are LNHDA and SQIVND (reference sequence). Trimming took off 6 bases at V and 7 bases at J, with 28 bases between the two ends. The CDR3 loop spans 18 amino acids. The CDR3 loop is CASSPVGVHPIIGQPQHF. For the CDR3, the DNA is TGTGCCAGTAGCCCGGTCGGGGTTCACCCCATTATTGGACAGCCCCAGCATTTT.

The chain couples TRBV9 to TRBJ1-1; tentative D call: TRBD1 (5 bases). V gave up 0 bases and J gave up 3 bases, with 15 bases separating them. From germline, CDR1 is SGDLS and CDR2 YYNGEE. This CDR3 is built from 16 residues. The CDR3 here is CASSVDGLGVDTEAFF. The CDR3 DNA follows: TGTGCCAGCAGCGTAGATGGGTTGGGGGTTGACACTGAAGCTTTCTTT.

This CDR3 is CASSPLWGVAAFF. CDR3 in DNA: TGTGCCAGCAGCCCTCTGTGGGGGGTGGCAGCTTTCTTT. The V call is TRBV7-3, the J call TRBJ1-1, with a tentative D call TRBD1 (5 bases). Per the germline V gene, CDR1 is SGHTA and CDR2 is FQGTGA. The length of the CDR3 is 13 residues. Trimming pared 5 bases from V and 10 bases from J, leaving 17 bases between.

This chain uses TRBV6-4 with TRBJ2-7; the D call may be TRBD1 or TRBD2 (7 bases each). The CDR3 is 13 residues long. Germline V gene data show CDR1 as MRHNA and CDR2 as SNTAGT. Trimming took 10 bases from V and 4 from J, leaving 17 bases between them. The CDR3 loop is CATPGGANYEQYV. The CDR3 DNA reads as TGTGCCACCCCAGGGGGGGCAAATTACGAGCAGTACGTC.

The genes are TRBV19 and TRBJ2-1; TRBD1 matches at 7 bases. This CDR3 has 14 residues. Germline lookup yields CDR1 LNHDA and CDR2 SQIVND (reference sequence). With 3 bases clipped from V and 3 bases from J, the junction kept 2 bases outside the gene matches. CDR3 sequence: CASSMTGNYNEQFF. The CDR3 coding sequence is TGTGCCAGTAGTATGACAGGGAACTACAATGAGCAGTTCTTC.